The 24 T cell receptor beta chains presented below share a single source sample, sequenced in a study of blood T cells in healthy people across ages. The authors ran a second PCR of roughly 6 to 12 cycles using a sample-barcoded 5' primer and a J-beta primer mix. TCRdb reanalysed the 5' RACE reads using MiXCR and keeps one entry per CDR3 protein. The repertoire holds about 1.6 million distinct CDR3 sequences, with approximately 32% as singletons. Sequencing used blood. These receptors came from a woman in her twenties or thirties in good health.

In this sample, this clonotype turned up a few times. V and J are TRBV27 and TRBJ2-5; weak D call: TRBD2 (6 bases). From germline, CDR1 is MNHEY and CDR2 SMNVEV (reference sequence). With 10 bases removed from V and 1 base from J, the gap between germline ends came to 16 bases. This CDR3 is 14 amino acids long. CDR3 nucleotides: TGTGCCACCGGGAGACTTACTGGCCAAGAGACCCAGTACTTC. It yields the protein CATGRLTGQETQYF.

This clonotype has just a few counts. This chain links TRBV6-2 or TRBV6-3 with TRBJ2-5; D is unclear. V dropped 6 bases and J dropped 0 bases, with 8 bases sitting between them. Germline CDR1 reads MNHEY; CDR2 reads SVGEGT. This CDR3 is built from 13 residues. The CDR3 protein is CASRAPYQETQYF. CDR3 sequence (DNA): TGTGCCAGCAGGGCCCCGTACCAAGAGACCCAGTACTTC.

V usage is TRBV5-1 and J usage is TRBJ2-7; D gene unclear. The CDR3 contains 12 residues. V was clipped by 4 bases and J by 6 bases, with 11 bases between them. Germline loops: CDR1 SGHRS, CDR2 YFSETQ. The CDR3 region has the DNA TGCGCCAGCAGCCAAGTATCGGGCGAGCAGTACTTC. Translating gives CASSQVSGEQYF.

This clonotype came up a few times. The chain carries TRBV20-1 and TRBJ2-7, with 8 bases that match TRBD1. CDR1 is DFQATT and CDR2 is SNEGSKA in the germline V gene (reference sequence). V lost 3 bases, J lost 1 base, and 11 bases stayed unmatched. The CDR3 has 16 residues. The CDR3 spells CSASIMAGQESYEQYF. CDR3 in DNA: TGCAGTGCTAGTATTATGGCGGGACAGGAGTCCTACGAGCAGTACTTC.

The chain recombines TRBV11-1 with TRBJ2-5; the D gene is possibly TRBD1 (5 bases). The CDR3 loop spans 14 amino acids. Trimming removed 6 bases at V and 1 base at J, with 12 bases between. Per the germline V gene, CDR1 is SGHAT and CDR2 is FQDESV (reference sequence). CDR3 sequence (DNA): TGTGCCAGCAGGGACGACAGACTCCAAGAGACCCAGTACTTC. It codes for CASRDDRLQETQYF.

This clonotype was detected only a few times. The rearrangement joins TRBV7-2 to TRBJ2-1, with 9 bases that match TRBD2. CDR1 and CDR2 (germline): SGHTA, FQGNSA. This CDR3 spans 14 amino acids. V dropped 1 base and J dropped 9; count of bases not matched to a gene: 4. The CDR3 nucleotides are TGTGCCAGCAGCTTAGTTTCGCGGGAGGGTGAGCAGTTCTTC. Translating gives CASSLVSREGEQFF.

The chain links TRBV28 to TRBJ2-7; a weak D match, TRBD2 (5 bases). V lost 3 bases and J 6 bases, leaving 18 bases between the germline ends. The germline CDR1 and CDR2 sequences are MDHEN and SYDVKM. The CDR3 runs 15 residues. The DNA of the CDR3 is TGTGCCAGCAGTTTCCGCCCCTTACTAGATTCCGAGCAGTACTTC. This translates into CASSFRPLLDSEQYF.

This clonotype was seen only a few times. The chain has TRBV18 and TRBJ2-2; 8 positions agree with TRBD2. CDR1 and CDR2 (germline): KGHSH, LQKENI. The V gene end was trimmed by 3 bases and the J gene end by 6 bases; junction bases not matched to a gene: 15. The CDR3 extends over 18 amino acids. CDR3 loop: CASSPTGAGVYLAGELFF. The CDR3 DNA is TGTGCCAGCTCACCGACTGGAGCGGGGGTCTATTTGGCCGGGGAGCTGTTTTTT.

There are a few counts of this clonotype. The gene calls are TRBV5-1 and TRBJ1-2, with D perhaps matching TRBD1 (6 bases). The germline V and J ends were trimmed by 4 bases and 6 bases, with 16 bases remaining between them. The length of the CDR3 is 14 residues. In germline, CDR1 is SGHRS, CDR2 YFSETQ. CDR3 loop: CASSKGEYTDGYTF. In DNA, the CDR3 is TGCGCCAGCAGCAAGGGGGAGTATACGGATGGCTACACCTTC.

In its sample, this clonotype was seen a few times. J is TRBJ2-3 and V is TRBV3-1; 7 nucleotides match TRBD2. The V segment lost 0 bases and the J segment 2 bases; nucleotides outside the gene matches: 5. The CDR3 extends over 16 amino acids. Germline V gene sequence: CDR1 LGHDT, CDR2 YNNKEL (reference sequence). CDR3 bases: TGTGCCAGCAGCCAAGATCTGGCGGGGGTCACAGATACGCAGTATTTT. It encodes CASSQDLAGVTDTQYF.

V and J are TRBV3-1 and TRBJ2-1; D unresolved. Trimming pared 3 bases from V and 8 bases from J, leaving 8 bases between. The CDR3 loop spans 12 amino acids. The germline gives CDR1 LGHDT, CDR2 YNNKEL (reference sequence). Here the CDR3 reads CASSHLTDEQFF. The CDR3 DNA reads TGTGCCAGCAGCCATCTCACCGATGAGCAGTTCTTC.

The CDR3 reads CASSPLGQEQFF. The CDR3 coding sequence is TGTGCCAGCAGCCCACTCGGTCAAGAGCAGTTCTTC. This chain links TRBV3-1 with TRBJ2-1; unclear D gene. Trimming shortened V by 4 bases and J by 10 bases, and 11 bases separated the two germline ends. The V gene's germline CDR1 is LGHDT and CDR2 YNNKEL (reference sequence). The length of the CDR3 is 12 residues.

The chain's CDR3 is CASSQYPNQGSIQYF. DNA of the CDR3: TGCGCCAGCAGCCAATACCCGAACCAGGGGAGCATTCAGTACTTC. The chain carries TRBV4-1 and TRBJ2-4; D might be TRBD1 (6 bases). V lost 2 bases and J 9 bases, leaving 17 bases between the germline ends. This CDR3 spans 15 amino acids. Germline CDR1 and CDR2: MGHRA and YSYEKL.

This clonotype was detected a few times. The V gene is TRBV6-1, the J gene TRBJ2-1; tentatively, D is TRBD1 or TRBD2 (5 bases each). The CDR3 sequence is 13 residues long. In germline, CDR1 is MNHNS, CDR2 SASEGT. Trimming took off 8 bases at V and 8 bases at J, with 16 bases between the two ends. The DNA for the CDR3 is TGTGCCAGCGCCGGGGCCGTGGGAGATGAGCAGTTCTTC. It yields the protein CASAGAVGDEQFF.

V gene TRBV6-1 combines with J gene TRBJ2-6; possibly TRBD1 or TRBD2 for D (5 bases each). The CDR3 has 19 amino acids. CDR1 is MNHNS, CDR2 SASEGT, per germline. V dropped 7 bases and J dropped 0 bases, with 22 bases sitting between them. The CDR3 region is CASTPHGGGLISGANVLTF. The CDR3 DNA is TGTGCCAGCACCCCACACGGTGGGGGATTAATCTCTGGGGCCAACGTCCTGACTTTC.

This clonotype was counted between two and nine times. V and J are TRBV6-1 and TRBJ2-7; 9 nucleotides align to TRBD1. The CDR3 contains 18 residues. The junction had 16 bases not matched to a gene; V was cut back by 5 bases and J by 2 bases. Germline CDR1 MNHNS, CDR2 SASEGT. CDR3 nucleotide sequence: TGTGCCAGCAGTACCATCCGTCGACAGGGGGTCCTCCCCTACGAGCAGTACTTC. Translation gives CASSTIRRQGVLPYEQYF.

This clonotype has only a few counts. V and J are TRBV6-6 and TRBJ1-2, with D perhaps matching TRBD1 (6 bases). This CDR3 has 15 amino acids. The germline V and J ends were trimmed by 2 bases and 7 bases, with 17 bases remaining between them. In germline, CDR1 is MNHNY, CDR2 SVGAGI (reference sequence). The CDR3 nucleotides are TGTGCCAGCAGTTACGCCGCAGGGGACGGGGGTGGCTACACCTTC. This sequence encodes CASSYAAGDGGGYTF.

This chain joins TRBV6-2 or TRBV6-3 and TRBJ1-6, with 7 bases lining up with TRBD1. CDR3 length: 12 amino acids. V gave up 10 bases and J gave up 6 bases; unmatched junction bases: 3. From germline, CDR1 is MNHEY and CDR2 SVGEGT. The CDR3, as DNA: TGTGCCACCCGACAGGGTAATTCACCCCTCCACTTT. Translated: CATRQGNSPLHF.

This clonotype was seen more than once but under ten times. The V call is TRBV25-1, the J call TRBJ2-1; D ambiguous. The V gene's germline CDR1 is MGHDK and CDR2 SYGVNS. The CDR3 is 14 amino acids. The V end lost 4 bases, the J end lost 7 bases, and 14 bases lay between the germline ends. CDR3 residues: CASSVPGLRNEQFF. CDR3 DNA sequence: TGTGCCAGCAGTGTACCGGGTCTACGAAATGAGCAGTTCTTC.

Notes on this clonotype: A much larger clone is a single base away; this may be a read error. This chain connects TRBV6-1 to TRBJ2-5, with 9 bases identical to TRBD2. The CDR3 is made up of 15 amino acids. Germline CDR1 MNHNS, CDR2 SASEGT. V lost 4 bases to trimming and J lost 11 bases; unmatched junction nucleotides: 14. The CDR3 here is CASSVERGAYNEQYF. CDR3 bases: TGTGCCAGCAGTGTGGAGCGGGGGGCCTACAATGAGCAGTACTTC.

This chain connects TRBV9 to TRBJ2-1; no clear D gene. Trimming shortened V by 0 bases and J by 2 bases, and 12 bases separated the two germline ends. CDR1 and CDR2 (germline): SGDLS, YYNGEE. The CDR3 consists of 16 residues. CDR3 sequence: CASSVVPDGAYNEQFF. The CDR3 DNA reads TGTGCCAGCAGCGTAGTGCCGGACGGTGCCTACAATGAGCAGTTCTTC.

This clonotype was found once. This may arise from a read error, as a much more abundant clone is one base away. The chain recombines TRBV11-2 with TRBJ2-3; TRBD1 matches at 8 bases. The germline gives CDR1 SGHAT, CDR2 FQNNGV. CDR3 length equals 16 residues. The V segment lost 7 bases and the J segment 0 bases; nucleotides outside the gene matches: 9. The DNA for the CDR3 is TGTGCCAGCAACACCCGACAGGGGACTAGCACAGATACGCAGTATTTT. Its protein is CASNTRQGTSTDTQYF.

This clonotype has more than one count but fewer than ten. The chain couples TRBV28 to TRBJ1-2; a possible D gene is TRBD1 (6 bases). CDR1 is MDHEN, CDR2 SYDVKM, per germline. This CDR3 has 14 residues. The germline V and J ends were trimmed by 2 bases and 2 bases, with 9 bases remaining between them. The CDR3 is CASSLIGQNYGYTF. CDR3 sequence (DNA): TGTGCCAGCAGTTTAATAGGACAGAACTATGGCTACACCTTC.

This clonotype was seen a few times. CDR3 nucleotides: TGTGCCAGCAGCCGAGGGAACGACAATGAGCAGTTCTTC. This gives the protein CASSRGNDNEQFF. This rearrangement joins TRBV5-5 to TRBJ2-1; perhaps TRBD2 as D (5 bases). The CDR3 has 13 amino acids. V lost 4 bases to trimming and J lost 5 bases, with 10 bases between them. CDR1 and CDR2 from the germline V gene are SGHKS and YYEKEE (reference sequence).